This T cell receptor (beta chain) derives from a study of beta chain features in type 1 diabetes. The germline V gene encodes CDR1 SGHTA and CDR2 FQGNSA. The V gene end was trimmed by 5 bases and the J gene end by 5 bases; junction bases not matched to a gene: 5. CDR3 length equals 14 residues. Reverse transcription of all isolated RNA meant that expressed TCRB transcripts were sequenced. Profiling relied on immunoSEQ multiplex PCR, and the TCRdb table lists in-frame clones only, not all of them. The data contain roughly 350,000 clones, around 10% of them singletons. The sequence was obtained from a woman between 25 and 40 years old in good health. The chain uses TRBV7-2 and TRBJ1-3; 8 positions agree with TRBD1. Sequencing input: naive CD4+ T cells from blood. CDR3 in DNA: TGTGCCAGCAGCGCCGGGACAGGCAGAAACACCATATATTTT. It yields the protein CASSAGTGRNTIYF.